Sequencing of this TCR beta chain was carried out in a study of cytomegalovirus exposure and HLA in healthy donors. Study-level information: Out of about 180 million T cells, an earlier analysis found about 100 million unique TCR beta sequences in total.

As regards this clone: What it binds is unknown.

The CDR3 totals 15 residues. Germline CDR1 reads MNHNS; CDR2 reads SASEGT. Trimming took off 2 bases at V and 0 bases at J, with 10 bases between the two ends. Vbeta (60) and Jbeta (13) primers were used in the PCR. TCRdb's copy holds only in-frame clones and misses some; the assay was immunoSEQ multiplex PCR. This sample contains some 75,000 clones. Overall study results and limits: According to a later analysis, most TCR beta chains associated with CMV appeared HLA-restricted. It has been reported that TCR beta sequences accurately predicted the HLA-A and HLA-B alleles of most subjects.

The TCR comes from a female donor in good health and CMV-seropositive. Sample: PBMCs. The chain has TRBV6-1 and TRBJ1-1; D remains ambiguous. The CDR3 region has the DNA TGTGCCAGCAGTGAACTCGTCACAGTGAACACTGAAGCTTTCTTT. It encodes CASSELVTVNTEAFF.